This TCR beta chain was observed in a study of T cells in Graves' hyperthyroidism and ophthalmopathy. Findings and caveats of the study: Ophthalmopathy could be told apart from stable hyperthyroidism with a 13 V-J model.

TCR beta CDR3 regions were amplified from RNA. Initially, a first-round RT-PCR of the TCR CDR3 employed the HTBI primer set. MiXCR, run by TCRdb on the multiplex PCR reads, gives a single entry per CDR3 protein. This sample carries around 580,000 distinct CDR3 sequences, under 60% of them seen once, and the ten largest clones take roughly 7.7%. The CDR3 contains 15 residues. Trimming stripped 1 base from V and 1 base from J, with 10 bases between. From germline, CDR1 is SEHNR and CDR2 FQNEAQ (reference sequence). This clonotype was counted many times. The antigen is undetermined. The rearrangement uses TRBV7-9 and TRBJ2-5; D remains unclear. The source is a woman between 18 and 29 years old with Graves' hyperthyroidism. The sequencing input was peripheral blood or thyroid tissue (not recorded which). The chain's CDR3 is CASSLVGWTQETQYF. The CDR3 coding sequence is TGTGCCAGCAGCTTAGTCGGGTGGACCCAAGAGACCCAGTACTTC. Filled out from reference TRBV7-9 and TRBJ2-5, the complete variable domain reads DTGVSQNPRHKITKRGQNVTFRCDPISEHNRLYWYRQTLGQGPEFLTYFQNEAQLEKSRLLSDRFSAERPKGSFSTLEIQRTEQGDSAMYLCASSLVGWTQETQYFGPGTRLLVL.